This entry lists 10 T cell receptor beta chains sequenced from one sample in a study of T-cell reconstitution after alpha-beta-depleted transplantation in children. Unique molecular identifiers were incorporated during preparation of the TCRbeta library. TCRdb ran MiXCR on the PCR reads and lists one entry per CDR3 protein. This table holds fewer than 550,000 distinct CDR3 sequences, about 11% found once. Sample: PBMCs, taken before TCRalphabeta/CD19-depleted stem cell transplant. These receptors all stem from a child aged 2 to 10 with inherited bone marrow failure, due to receive a stem cell transplant.

This clonotype was recorded at least ten times. As DNA, the CDR3 is TGTGCCAGCAGCTTAGCGGGAGGGTCTGATGAGCAGTTCTTC. Its translation: CASSLAGGSDEQFF. The gene calls are TRBV7-9 and TRBJ2-1; 7 positions agree with TRBD2. The CDR3 has 14 residues. Trimming removed 0 bases from V and 8 bases from J; junction bases left unmatched: 4. Per the germline V gene, CDR1 is SEHNR and CDR2 is FQNEAQ (reference sequence).

The table lists this clonotype with a few counts. The V gene is TRBV4-2, the J gene TRBJ2-1; 9 nucleotides match TRBD1. This CDR3 region has 15 residues. The junction had 5 bases not matched to a gene; V was cut back by 0 bases and J by 8 bases. The V gene's germline CDR1 is LGHNA and CDR2 YNFKEQ. DNA of the CDR3: TGTGCCAGCAGCCAAGATCAAGGGACAGGGTATGAGCAGTTCTTC. Translation: CASSQDQGTGYEQFF.

The chain uses TRBV28 and TRBJ2-2; 7 nucleotides agree with TRBD1. Germline lookup yields CDR1 MDHEN and CDR2 SYDVKM. The ends lost 2 bases at V and 4 bases at J; junction bases unmatched: 4. The CDR3 totals 15 residues. The CDR3 region has the DNA TGTGCCAGCAGTTTAAGACAGGGCGTCACCGGGGAGCTGTTTTTT. Its protein is CASSLRQGVTGELFF. Supplemented by reference TRBV28 and TRBJ2-2, the full variable domain reads DVKVTQSSRYLVKRTGEKVFLECVQDMDHENMFWYRQDPGLGLRLIYFSYDVKMKEKGDIPEGYSVSREKKERFSLILESASTNQTSMYLCASSLRQGVTGELFFGEGSRLTVL.

This clonotype was seen ten or more times. This sequence joins TRBV6-5 and TRBJ1-4; a possible D gene is TRBD1 (6 bases). Germline V gives CDR1 MNHEY, CDR2 SVGAGI. CDR3 length equals 18 residues. Deletions cut 1 base from V and 0 bases from J, with 15 bases between. The CDR3 DNA follows: TGTGCCAGCAGTTACTTAGGACAGCCGCTTCCAACTAATGAAAAACTGTTTTTT. Translation: CASSYLGQPLPTNEKLFF.

The table lists this clonotype with many counts. The chain uses TRBV24-1 and TRBJ2-1, with TRBD2 identical over 7 bases. Looked up from germline, CDR1 is KGHDR and CDR2 is SFDVKD. J lost 7 bases, V lost 3 bases, and 8 bases had no gene match. CDR3 length: 15 amino acids. CDR3 nucleotide sequence: TGTGCCACCAGTGATCCTGGGGGGGGGAGTAATGAGCAGTTCTTC. This codes for CATSDPGGGSNEQFF.

This clonotype was recorded a few times. This chain uses TRBV4-3 with TRBJ2-7; no definite D call. CDR1 LGHNA and CDR2 YSLEER come from the germline V gene. The germline V and J ends were trimmed by 0 bases and 2 bases, with 14 bases remaining between them. The CDR3 loop spans 16 amino acids. The DNA of the CDR3 is TGCGCCAGCAGCCAAGATACAACGAAGCTCGCCTACGAGCAGTACTTC. It yields the protein CASSQDTTKLAYEQYF.

This clonotype showed up just a few times. This chain uses TRBV2 with TRBJ2-2, with 8 bases aligning to TRBD1. With 9 bases clipped from V and 3 bases from J, the junction kept 3 bases outside the gene matches. Germline loops: CDR1 SNHLY, CDR2 FYNNEI. The CDR3 has 13 residues. The CDR3 loop reads CARSTGDTGELFF. CDR3 DNA sequence: TGTGCCAGATCGACAGGGGACACCGGGGAGCTGTTTTTT. The whole variable domain, remainder taken from reference TRBV2 and TRBJ2-2, is EPEVTQTPSHQVTQMGQEVILRCVPISNHLYFYWYRQILGQKVEFLVSFYNNEISEKSEIFDDQFSVERPDGSNFTLKIRSTKLEDSAMYFCARSTGDTGELFFGEGSRLTVL.

The table lists this clonotype with many counts. The rearrangement joins TRBV27 to TRBJ2-1, with 12 nucleotides matching TRBD2. Germline V gene lookup returns CDR1 MNHEY and CDR2 SMNVEV (reference sequence). The V segment lost 2 bases and the J segment 3 bases; nucleotides outside the gene matches: 5. The CDR3 has 17 residues. CDR3 nucleotides: TGTGCCAGCAGTTTACTAGCGGGAGGGGCCTTCTACAATGAGCAGTTCTTC. Its translation: CASSLLAGGAFYNEQFF.

Ten or more counts support this clonotype. This sequence joins TRBV20-1 and TRBJ2-7; perhaps TRBD1 as D (6 bases). Germline loops: CDR1 DFQATT, CDR2 SNEGSKA (reference sequence). The CDR3 is 13 residues long. The V end was cut by 1 base, the J end by 5 bases, with 12 bases between. CDR3 sequence (DNA): TGCAGTGCTAGAGGGACAGTACGCCACGAGCAGTACTTC. Translating it yields CSARGTVRHEQYF.

This clonotype was observed a handful of times. This rearrangement joins TRBV29-1 to TRBJ2-1; TRBD1 aligns across 9 bases. J was trimmed by 8 bases and V by 6 bases; bases with no gene match: 8. Germline values: CDR1 SQVTM, CDR2 ANQGSEA. The CDR3 runs to 13 residues. The CDR3 loop reads CSVSGTGRHEQFF. CDR3 nucleotides: TGCAGCGTCTCCGGGACAGGGAGGCATGAGCAGTTCTTC.